This is a list of T cell receptor beta chains from one sample in a study of T-cell reconstitution after alpha-beta-depleted transplantation in children. In TCRdb, the PCR reads were re-called with MiXCR into one record per CDR3 protein. The sample shows 300,000 to 350,000 distinct CDR3 sequences, 20% to 30% of them seen only once. The sample in question was PBMCs, mostly from graft donor cells, obtained 180 days after TCRalphabeta/CD19-depleted stem cell transplant. The source is a male patient younger than 18 who had a stem cell transplant for acute lymphoblastic leukemia, so the T cells may come from the graft donor. CDR3s include the opening cysteine and the closing phenylalanine or tryptophan. The order of the fields is clone size, J gene, D gene, CDR3 length, V gene, CDR3 protein, CDR3 DNA. D genes are given only for firm matches. Not all rows give a size; the values are once, few, many and, for expanded clones, a class.

NA TRBJ2-3 NA 13 TRBV27 CASSFALTDTQYF TGTGCCAGCAGTTTCGCCCTTACAGATACGCAGTATTTT
NA TRBJ2-7 TRBD2 15 TRBV18 CASSPPGLVSYEQYF TGTGCCAGCTCACCACCGGGACTAGTCTCCTACGAGCAGTACTTC
once TRBJ2-3 TRBD2 14 TRBV9 CASSPSTSENTQYF TGTGCCAGCAGCCCCTCGACTAGCGAGAATACGCAGTATTTT
NA TRBJ2-2 NA 13 TRBV12-3/TRBV12-4 CATRESNTGELFF TGTGCCACCAGGGAGTCGAACACCGGGGAGCTGTTTTTT
NA TRBJ2-4 NA 12 TRBV3-1 CASSYVGDIQYF TGTGCCAGCAGTTATGTGGGGGACATTCAGTACTTC
NA TRBJ2-4 NA 14 TRBV27 CASGDLLAKNIQYF TGTGCCAGCGGAGATCTTCTAGCCAAAAACATTCAGTACTTC
NA TRBJ2-2 TRBD2 15 TRBV5-4 CASSFAGGPAGELFF TGTGCCAGCAGCTTTGCGGGAGGCCCAGCCGGGGAGCTGTTTTTT
few TRBJ2-7 NA 15 TRBV5-6 CASSLNRESSYEQYF TGTGCCAGCAGCTTGAACAGGGAGAGCTCCTACGAGCAGTACTTC
NA TRBJ2-1 NA 13 TRBV24-1 CATSDLGDNEQFF TGTGCCACCAGTGATTTAGGCGACAATGAGCAGTTCTTC
NA TRBJ2-2 TRBD2 18 TRBV6-5 CASSYPLSGRGVGGELFF TGTGCCAGCAGTTATCCCCTGAGCGGGAGGGGGGTAGGCGGGGAGCTGTTTTTT
few TRBJ2-7 NA 10 TRBV7-9 CATSGSEQYF TGTGCCACCAGCGGCAGCGAGCAGTACTTC
few TRBJ1-3 NA 14 TRBV29-1 CSVEGGSSGNTIYF TGCAGCGTTGAAGGAGGTAGCTCTGGAAACACCATATATTTT
NA TRBJ2-1 NA 11 TRBV4-1 CASSQGSGQFF TGCGCCAGCAGCCAAGGATCCGGGCAGTTCTTC
NA TRBJ2-5 NA 13 TRBV18 CASSPLARETQYF TGTGCCAGCTCGCCCTTGGCCCGCGAGACCCAGTACTTC
few TRBJ2-1 NA 14 TRBV20-1 CSASSLATYNEQFF TGCAGTGCTAGTTCCCTAGCGACCTACAATGAGCAGTTCTTC
NA TRBJ1-2 NA 14 TRBV5-1 CASSSGQPSYGYTF TGCGCCAGCAGCTCAGGACAGCCCTCCTATGGCTACACCTTC
NA TRBJ1-2 TRBD1 15 TRBV5-1 CASSPSVGQTYGYTF TGCGCCAGCAGCCCGAGCGTGGGACAGACCTATGGCTACACCTTC
NA TRBJ2-1 NA 14 TRBV24-1 CATSDLSGNNEQFF TGTGCCACCAGTGATTTGTCGGGAAACAATGAGCAGTTCTTC
NA TRBJ2-3 NA 14 TRBV6-1 CASTLRGGTDTQYF TGTGCCAGCACTCTAAGAGGGGGCACAGATACGCAGTATTTT
NA TRBJ1-1 TRBD1 18 TRBV27 CASSRRSPGQGLYTEAFF TGTGCCAGCAGTCGCCGATCCCCGGGACAGGGCTTATATACTGAAGCTTTCTTT
few TRBJ2-5 TRBD2 16 TRBV9 CASSSRRLAGRETQYF TGTGCCAGCAGCTCACGCCGACTAGCGGGGAGAGAGACCCAGTACTTC
NA TRBJ2-7 NA 13 TRBV7-6 CATPGNSSYEQYF TGTGCCACCCCCGGGAACTCCTCCTACGAGCAGTACTTC
few TRBJ2-7 TRBD1 13 TRBV12-3/TRBV12-4 CASGSHRGYEQYF TGTGCCAGCGGGTCACACAGGGGCTACGAGCAGTACTTC
few TRBJ2-7 NA 14 TRBV20-1 CSASERVGANEQYF TGCAGTGCTAGTGAGCGGGTGGGGGCTAACGAGCAGTACTTC
NA TRBJ1-2 NA 13 TRBV5-1 CASSLWEGYGYTF TGCGCCAGCAGCTTGTGGGAAGGGTATGGCTACACCTTC
once TRBJ2-3 NA 13 TRBV29-1 CSAVTIVTDTQYF TGCAGCGCTGTGACGATCGTCACAGATACGCAGTATTTT
NA TRBJ2-7 TRBD2 15 TRBV7-9 CASSLAASGVAEQYF TGTGCCAGCAGCTTAGCCGCTAGCGGGGTAGCCGAGCAGTACTTC
NA TRBJ2-3 NA 16 TRBV29-1 CSVPSVHPTSTDTQYF TGCAGCGTCCCAAGTGTACACCCAACTAGCACAGATACGCAGTATTTT
NA TRBJ1-2 NA 17 TRBV5-5 CASSLTPGGGPNYGYTF TGTGCCAGCAGCTTGACCCCCGGCGGCGGCCCTAACTATGGCTACACCTTC
few TRBJ2-7 TRBD2 15 TRBV18 CASSRRTSVPYEQYF TGTGCCAGCTCACGACGGACTAGCGTACCCTACGAGCAGTACTTC
NA TRBJ2-1 NA 15 TRBV3-1 CASSQVPGSYNEQFF TGTGCCAGCAGCCAAGTTCCCGGCTCCTACAATGAGCAGTTCTTC
many TRBJ2-5 TRBD2 14 TRBV10-1 CASSESVGGETQYF TGCGCCAGCAGTGAGTCTGTCGGGGGGGAGACCCAGTACTTC
NA TRBJ2-2 TRBD1 16 TRBV2 CASRAAGQGRTGELFF TGTGCCAGCAGAGCCGCGGGACAGGGACGGACCGGGGAGCTGTTTTTT
NA TRBJ1-1 NA 14 TRBV7-3 CASSLAPENTEAFF TGTGCCAGCAGCTTAGCTCCAGAGAACACTGAAGCTTTCTTT
few TRBJ2-7 NA 15 TRBV2 CASSRRGLFPYEQYF TGTGCCAGCAGCCGCAGGGGACTTTTCCCCTACGAGCAGTACTTC
many TRBJ2-7 TRBD2 14 TRBV20-1 CSARGTSYPPEQYF TGCAGTGCTAGAGGGACTAGCTACCCACCCGAGCAGTACTTC
few TRBJ1-5 TRBD1 16 TRBV4-1 CASSHHGTGGDQPQHF TGCGCCAGCAGCCACCACGGGACAGGGGGCGATCAGCCCCAGCATTTT
few TRBJ2-1 NA 16 TRBV3-1 CASSLKGGWSYNEQFF TGTGCCAGCAGCCTCAAGGGGGGTTGGTCCTACAATGAGCAGTTCTTC
few TRBJ1-2 NA 16 TRBV21-1 CASSKDRAENNYGYTF TGTGCCAGCAGCAAGGACAGGGCGGAAAACAACTATGGCTACACCTTC
many TRBJ2-1 NA 13 TRBV11-2 CASSLVAYNEQFF TGTGCCAGCAGCTTGGTCGCCTACAATGAGCAGTTCTTC
NA TRBJ1-4 NA 15 TRBV5-1 CASSLERVGNEKLFF TGCGCCAGCAGCTTGGAAAGGGTAGGAAATGAAAAACTGTTTTTT
NA TRBJ2-3 NA 14 TRBV10-1 CASSPGTPRDTQYF TGCGCCAGCAGTCCGGGAACTCCAAGGGATACGCAGTATTTT
few TRBJ2-2 TRBD1 16 TRBV5-5 CASSPRGGTGTGELFF TGTGCCAGCAGCCCCAGAGGAGGGACAGGAACCGGGGAGCTGTTTTTT
NA TRBJ1-1 NA 16 TRBV6-5 CASSYSKTTMNTEAFF TGTGCCAGCAGTTACTCGAAGACAACAATGAACACTGAAGCTTTCTTT
NA TRBJ2-5 NA 16 TRBV12-3/TRBV12-4 CASSFFGGPTQETQYF TGTGCCAGCAGTTTCTTTGGAGGGCCGACCCAAGAGACCCAGTACTTC